A selection of T cell receptor beta chains follows, all from one sample in a study of post-analysis software for immune sequencing data. TCRdb redid the calling of the PCR reads with MiXCR, one entry per CDR3 protein. The sample includes some 800,000 distinct CDR3 sequences, roughly 46% of them seen just once. Sequences were obtained from blood. These receptors originate from a girl aged 5-17 years with multiple sclerosis. The CDR3 runs from the conserved cysteine through the conserved F or W. Fields, in order: V gene, clone size, D gene, J gene, CDR3 DNA, CDR3 protein. The D gene is left open where the match is weak. Where a row states a size, it is once, few, many or the class of an expanded clone; other rows omit it.

TRBV7-9	-	-	TRBJ2-1	TGTGCCAGCAGCTTAGGGAGGACAGCGGACAATGAGCAGTTCTTC	CASSLGRTADNEQFF
TRBV7-2	-	TRBD2	TRBJ2-1	TGTGCCAGCAGCTACGGACTAGCGGAACTCTCCTACAATGAGCAGTTCTTC	CASSYGLAELSYNEQFF
TRBV7-2	-	TRBD2	TRBJ2-7	TGTGCCAGCAGCCTCGGGACTAGCGGGAGTTCCTCCTACGAGCAGTACTTC	CASSLGTSGSSSYEQYF
TRBV10-3	-	-	TRBJ2-1	TGTGCCATCAGTGGCGAATTGGCGGCCTACAATGAGCGGTTCTTC	CAISGELAAYNERFF
TRBV6-5	many	TRBD1	TRBJ1-2	TGTGCCAGCAGTTACAGAGGGGGCAGGGCCTATGGCTACACCTTC	CASSYRGGRAYGYTF
TRBV2	-	-	TRBJ1-6	TGTGCCAGCAGTGAAGGGACGGCACTTTCACCCCTCCACTTT	CASSEGTALSPLHF
TRBV6-5	-	-	TRBJ1-2	TGTGCCAGCAGACCCTCAGGGATCAACTATGGCTACACCTTC	CASRPSGINYGYTF
TRBV12-3/TRBV12-4	-	-	TRBJ2-7	TGTGCCAGCAGTTTATTGGCGCAGGCAGGAGAGCAGTACTTC	CASSLLAQAGEQYF
TRBV12-3/TRBV12-4	-	-	TRBJ2-7	TGTGCCAGCAGTTTAGGAGAAAGCTTTCTCTACGAGCAGTACTTC	CASSLGESFLYEQYF
TRBV7-2	-	-	TRBJ2-7	TGTGCCAGCAGCTTATGGGGAACCCAGTACTTC	CASSLWGTQYF
TRBV20-1	-	TRBD2	TRBJ2-3	TGCAGTGCTAGATCTAGCGGGAGGCTGATTCGGACAGATACGCAGTATTTT	CSARSSGRLIRTDTQYF
TRBV5-1	few	TRBD2	TRBJ2-1	TGCGCCAGCAGCTTGGTTGTTAGCGGGTCCTCCTACAATGAGCAGTTCTTC	CASSLVVSGSSYNEQFF
TRBV7-8	-	-	TRBJ2-3	TGTGCCAGCAGCCCGGCCGCTAGTTATACGCAGTATTTT	CASSPAASYTQYF
TRBV9	once	TRBD2	TRBJ2-3	TGTGCCAGCAGCGTAGGGACTAGGGGTAGCACAGATACGCAGTATTTT	CASSVGTRGSTDTQYF
TRBV4-2	many	-	TRBJ1-2	TGTGCCAGCAGCCAAGACCAATCGACAGGTTATGGCTACACCTTC	CASSQDQSTGYGYTF
TRBV29-1	few	-	TRBJ2-5	TGCAGCGTTGAGCCAGGGTTTGGAGAGACCCAGTACTTC	CSVEPGFGETQYF
TRBV29-1	few	TRBD2	TRBJ2-3	TGCAGCGTTGCCCCTGACGGGGGGGTCACAGATACGCAGTATTTT	CSVAPDGGVTDTQYF
TRBV29-1	-	-	TRBJ1-1	TGCAGCGTTTGGGACAAGGGGCGGATGAACACTGAAGCTTTCTTT	CSVWDKGRMNTEAFF
TRBV27	-	TRBD1	TRBJ2-5	TGTGCCAGCAGTTTATCACAGGGGCTAGGGACCCAGTACTTC	CASSLSQGLGTQYF
TRBV20-1	-	-	TRBJ2-1	TGCAATGCCCCCCTCGGCGGTGAGCAGTTCTTC	CNAPLGGEQFF
TRBV5-1	few	-	TRBJ2-3	TGCGCCAGCAGCTTCGGAGCTATGTATTGGGAGACACATGATACGCAGTATTTT	CASSFGAMYWETHDTQYF
TRBV6-1	-	TRBD2	TRBJ2-1	TGTGCCACCAGAGGGGTAGTGGGAGGGTCCAATGAGCAGTTCTTC	CATRGVVGGSNEQFF
TRBV11-3	-	TRBD1	TRBJ2-2	TGTGCCAGCAGCTTATGGACAGGGGTAAACACCGGGGAGCTGTTTTTT	CASSLWTGVNTGELFF
TRBV7-9	-	TRBD1	TRBJ2-4	TGTGCCAGCAGCTCCCAAGACAGGGGACCAAAAAACATTCAGTACTTC	CASSSQDRGPKNIQYF
TRBV28	-	-	TRBJ1-2	TGTGCCAGCAGTTTAGAGGTGGAAGGCTACACCTTC	CASSLEVEGYTF
TRBV29-1	few	-	TRBJ2-3	TGCAGCGTTGAAGATCCGGGGGAGAGGACAGATACGCAGTATTTT	CSVEDPGERTDTQYF
TRBV12-3/TRBV12-4	-	-	TRBJ2-1	TGTGCCAGCAGTTTGGGTATTTGGAACAATGAGCAGTTCTTC	CASSLGIWNNEQFF
TRBV7-2	-	-	TRBJ1-4	TGTGCCAGCAGCTTAAAAGGAGACAATGAAAAACTGTTTTTT	CASSLKGDNEKLFF
TRBV10-3	once	-	TRBJ2-5	TGTGCCATCAAAAACGGGGTACAAGAGACCCAGTACTTC	CAIKNGVQETQYF
TRBV20-1	few	-	TRBJ1-4	TGCAGTGCTAGAGATGGCGACACGACAGGCGAAAAACTGTTTTTT	CSARDGDTTGEKLFF
TRBV4-3	few	-	TRBJ2-7	TGCGCCAGCAGCCTCGAGCGGATGCCCTCCTACGAGCAGTACTTC	CASSLERMPSYEQYF
TRBV29-1	-	-	TRBJ1-5	TGCAGCTCCACCTCGGGACACTATAGCAATCAGCCCCAGCATTTT	CSSTSGHYSNQPQHF
TRBV29-1	-	-	TRBJ2-1	TGCAGCGCCAACCCTGGGTCGGATGTGCAGTTCTTC	CSANPGSDVQFF
TRBV29-1	-	TRBD2	TRBJ2-1	TGCAGCGTTGGGGCTGTCGCGGGAGGGGAGTACAATGAGCAGTTCTTC	CSVGAVAGGEYNEQFF
TRBV24-1	-	-	TRBJ2-3	TGTGCCACCTTTGATGGGGGCACAGATACGCAGTATTTT	CATFDGGTDTQYF
TRBV7-8	-	TRBD2	TRBJ2-7	TGTGCCAGCAGCCGTTCCCTAGCGGGAAATTCCTACGAGCAGTACTTC	CASSRSLAGNSYEQYF
TRBV5-1	-	TRBD1	TRBJ1-6	TGCGCCAGCAGCCTGAGGGGATCGGGACAGGGGGCGGATTCACCCCTCCACTTT	CASSLRGSGQGADSPLHF
TRBV19	-	TRBD1	TRBJ2-7	TGTGCCAGTAGTATCCCCGGGACAGGGATGTACGAGCAGTACTTC	CASSIPGTGMYEQYF
TRBV20-1	-	-	TRBJ2-3	TGCAGTGCTAGGGTTTTTGCTCTTGGCACAGATACGCAGTATTTT	CSARVFALGTDTQYF
TRBV3-1	-	-	TRBJ2-5	TGTGCCAGCAGCCAAGAGACCCAGCACTACGAGCAGTATTTC	CASSQETQHYEQYF
TRBV24-1	-	-	TRBJ2-3	TGTGCCACCAGTGGGGGCCAGGGGGACTTTCCAGATACGCAGTATTTT	CATSGGQGDFPDTQYF
TRBV6-6	-	-	TRBJ2-5	TGTGCCAGCAGTCTTCTCGAATATGGGCAAGAGACCCAGTACTTC	CASSLLEYGQETQYF
TRBV15	-	-	TRBJ1-5	TGTGCCACCAGCATTTCGCCTTCGGGCGTAGGTCAGCCCCAGCATTTT	CATSISPSGVGQPQHF
TRBV4-2	-	-	TRBJ2-3	TGTGCCAGCAGCCAAGGGGGGCTAGCGGTAAGCACGGATACGCAGTATTTT	CASSQGGLAVSTDTQYF
TRBV7-8	-	TRBD2	TRBJ2-1	TGTGCCAGCAGCTCCGACCTTTTGAGACTAGCGGGAGATGGTGGCTACAATGAGCAGTTCTTC	CASSSDLLRLAGDGGYNEQFF
TRBV7-6	-	TRBD1	TRBJ2-5	TGTGCCAGCAGCTTAAACATCCCGGACAGGGGAATAGAGACCCAGTACTTC	CASSLNIPDRGIETQYF
TRBV3-1	-	TRBD2	TRBJ2-1	TGTGTCAGCAGCCAAGACCAGACTAGCGGACGCTACAATGAGCAGTTCTTC	CVSSQDQTSGRYNEQFF
TRBV28	-	TRBD1	TRBJ2-7	TGTGCCAGCAGGTCCGGGACAGGGTCCTCCTACGAGCAGTACTTC	CASRSGTGSSYEQYF
TRBV12-3/TRBV12-4	-	-	TRBJ2-7	TGTGCCAGCAGTTTGGCCTCACTATTATACGAGCAGTACTTC	CASSLASLLYEQYF
TRBV29-1	few	-	TRBJ2-5	TGCAGCGTTGAAATAAGGCGCACCGTCCTGGGGGAGACCCAGTACTTC	CSVEIRRTVLGETQYF
TRBV10-3	-	TRBD2	TRBJ2-5	TGTGCCATCAGTACCTCCAGGGAAGCGGGAGTCCAAGAGACCCAGTACTTC	CAISTSREAGVQETQYF